These T cell receptor beta chains were read from a single sample in a study of T-cell reconstitution after alpha-beta-depleted transplantation in children. MiXCR, applied by TCRdb to the PCR reads, yields one record per CDR3 protein. This sample yields about 580,000 distinct CDR3 sequences, of which 27% are seen a single time; approximately 39% belongs to the top ten. Source: PBMCs, taken before TCRalphabeta/CD19-depleted stem cell transplant. The source is a boy younger than two with Wiskott-Aldrich syndrome, due to receive a stem cell transplant. Both conserved end residues are trimmed from each CDR3. D genes are given only for firm matches.

ASITWAPSGTGNTGELF	TRBV27	NA	TRBJ2-2
SAQGPTDTQY	TRBV29-1	NA	TRBJ2-3
SLLDGGPETQY	TRBV29-1	NA	TRBJ2-5
ASRTQGVNNYGYT	TRBV6-1	NA	TRBJ1-2
ASSIIGGAGSEQS	TRBV7-2	NA	TRBJ2-7
ASSSPAGGGDTQY	TRBV5-4	TRBD2	TRBJ2-3
ASRPGQGNYGYT	TRBV7-2	TRBD1	TRBJ1-2
SVSGRASDTQY	TRBV29-1	TRBD2	TRBJ2-3
ASTPFEGSSYNEQF	TRBV28	NA	TRBJ2-1
ANPTSRGPGANVLT	TRBV12-3/TRBV12-4	NA	TRBJ2-6
ASSGTSYQETQY	TRBV5-1	NA	TRBJ2-5
ASSTRDPYYNEQF	TRBV28	NA	TRBJ2-1
ASSFMGLAIGEQY	TRBV12-3/TRBV12-4	NA	TRBJ2-7
ASSPGVDRASYEQY	TRBV5-1	TRBD1	TRBJ2-7
SARDSGYNEQF	TRBV20-1	NA	TRBJ2-1
ASNPQGGVGYNEQF	TRBV5-1	NA	TRBJ2-1
SASGRLGQPQH	TRBV20-1	NA	TRBJ1-5
ASSLNFDRAKAF	TRBV7-9	TRBD1	TRBJ1-1
ASSSGTGLRGYGYS	TRBV5-6	TRBD1	TRBJ1-2
ASKVSSYEQY	TRBV2	NA	TRBJ2-7
ASSGQGTMSGELF	TRBV2	TRBD1	TRBJ2-2
ASSHRGVGGDTQY	TRBV5-4	NA	TRBJ2-3
ASSLGLAHTENQETQY	TRBV5-6	TRBD2	TRBJ2-5
SASGSRSDTQY	TRBV20-1	NA	TRBJ2-3
ASSLGSIGFSGSINEQF	TRBV12-3/TRBV12-4	TRBD2	TRBJ2-1
ASSIRPGSTEAF	TRBV19	NA	TRBJ1-1
ASSSTDERTQY	TRBV5-1	NA	TRBJ2-3
ATSEDPWNNEQF	TRBV24-1	NA	TRBJ2-1
ASRKTGANYGYT	TRBV5-1	TRBD1	TRBJ1-2
ASSPSSALYNEQF	TRBV18	NA	TRBJ2-1
ASSGTRFSAQY	TRBV12-3/TRBV12-4	NA	TRBJ2-5
SASDTGLAKNEQY	TRBV20-1	TRBD2	TRBJ2-7
ASSSYSNPPQH	TRBV12-3/TRBV12-4	NA	TRBJ1-5
SARGPGTGLSGANVLT	TRBV20-1	TRBD1	TRBJ2-6
ASSPRLVGENEQF	TRBV12-3/TRBV12-4	NA	TRBJ2-1
ATSDLKGSNEQF	TRBV24-1	NA	TRBJ2-1
ASSGLGGHEQF	TRBV12-3/TRBV12-4	NA	TRBJ2-1
ACSPLGERAKPYNEQF	TRBV3-1	NA	TRBJ2-1
ASSPTGTRREQY	TRBV12-3/TRBV12-4	NA	TRBJ2-7
ASSFDGNYEQY	TRBV5-1	NA	TRBJ2-7
ASSGRVVGELF	TRBV5-5	TRBD2	TRBJ2-2
TSSTGTGGNEAF	TRBV5-1	TRBD1	TRBJ1-1
SAKRGGTGELF	TRBV20-1	NA	TRBJ2-2
ASGQGLPAYEQY	TRBV28	TRBD1	TRBJ2-7
ASSLTSGRYEQY	TRBV7-9	TRBD2	TRBJ2-7
ASRGPGRRGVEQF	TRBV28	NA	TRBJ2-1
ASSVDTGQGRNEQF	TRBV9	TRBD1	TRBJ2-1
ASSRSTSGGYNEQF	TRBV3-1	TRBD2	TRBJ2-1
ASSGPGPLGQPQH	TRBV2	NA	TRBJ1-5
AIRGGQGASHEQF	TRBV10-3	TRBD1	TRBJ2-1
ASSWAYGYT	TRBV30	NA	TRBJ1-2
ASSSNIWGRSLDYGYT	TRBV5-1	NA	TRBJ1-2
ASIGGGGYT	TRBV6-6	NA	TRBJ1-2
ASSYGGEPQH	TRBV12-3/TRBV12-4	NA	TRBJ1-5
ASSEQGRMGNTEAF	TRBV28	NA	TRBJ1-1
ASSLTSPFGDEQF	TRBV12-3/TRBV12-4	TRBD2	TRBJ2-1
ASRTGTGLNQPQH	TRBV6-2/TRBV6-3	TRBD1	TRBJ1-5
ASSLEGLDTQY	TRBV5-1	NA	TRBJ2-3
SVRLAGRSYEQY	TRBV29-1	TRBD2	TRBJ2-7